This record concerns one T cell receptor (beta chain) sequence. Its antigen target is currently unknown. No clone much larger than this one lies a single base away; base qualities are absent. TCRbeta CDR3 regions were amplified from genomic DNA using the immunoSEQ Assay, a bias-controlled multiplex PCR. The study's own analysis went as follows. The number of nucleated cells in each sample was estimated by amplification of reference gene primers within the assay. To quantify the absolute abundance of each unique TCRbeta CDR3 rearrangement, sequence reads were collapsed and filtered. For each sample, productive Simpson clonality was calculated as the square root of Simpson's diversity index over productive rearrangements. TCRdb limited this immuneACCESS table to in-frame rearrangements with V and J called. A share of clones is missing; checked studies link under half to unresolved V genes, and the rest is unexplained. V and J calls and clone size follow that table, whereas D and trimming were derived from the DNA. The sample contains about 52,000 clones, more than 75% of them found a single time. The ten largest clones capture roughly 15% of the sample.

This sample stems from a study of blood T cell repertoires in COVID-19 (dated by TCRdb to about 2020). Describing the broader study: Samples from collaborators originated in the United States, Italy and Spain and spanned both the acute and convalescent phases of COVID-19. The prospective study material was composed of cDNA or gDNA derived from T cells, B-cell-depleted T cells, or PBMCs. Subjects who had been exposed to COVID-19, were actively infected with it, or had recovered from it provided the deeply sampled blood TCRbeta repertoires that made up the dataset. The repertoires were released in a freely available public database intended as a resource for research on the immune response to SARS-CoV-2. Samples came from the ongoing ImmuneRACE study (first 160 participants) plus 1,254 subjects from 6 global collaborators. Sample metadata almost always included a de-identified subject ID, COVID-19 status, age in years and sex. HLA class I and class II types, where available, came from metadata supplied by the sample provider rather than from assay-based typing. Overall study results and their limits: How much clinical and demographic metadata was included differed by source and by participant, and the metadata was provided uncurated.

Including the terminal cysteine and phenylalanine, the CDR3 comprises 13 residues. The DNA shown is the 39-base CDR3, in frame from base 1. The trim is 4 bases for V and 3 bases for J, with a gap of 7 bases between the germline ends. CDR1 and CDR2 were assigned from the germline V gene as MGHRA and YSYEKL. The collaborating institutions used their own protocols to collect whole blood in K2EDTA tubes. Collaborator samples were shipped for TCRbeta analysis as frozen whole blood, isolated PBMCs, or DNA extracted from either sample type. This receptor was identified in a human donor with active COVID-19. The donor label of this sample is uncertain. Recombination connected TRBV4-1 to TRBJ2-1, and possibly TRBD2, on 5 matching bases. Sequencing was done on a sample of peripheral blood. The base sequence is TGCGCCAGCAGCCTACGGGACTACAATGAGCAGTTCTTC. This translates into CASSLRDYNEQFF.